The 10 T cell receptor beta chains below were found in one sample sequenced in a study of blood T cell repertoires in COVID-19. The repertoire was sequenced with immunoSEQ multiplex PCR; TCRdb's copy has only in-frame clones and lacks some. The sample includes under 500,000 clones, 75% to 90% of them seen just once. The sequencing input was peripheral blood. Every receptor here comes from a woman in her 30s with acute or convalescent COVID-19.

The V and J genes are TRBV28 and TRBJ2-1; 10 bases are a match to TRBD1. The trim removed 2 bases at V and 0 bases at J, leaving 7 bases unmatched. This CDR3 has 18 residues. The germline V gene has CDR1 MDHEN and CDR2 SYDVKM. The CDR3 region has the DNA TGTGCCAGCAGTTTACGGACAGGGGGTGGTAGCTCCTACAATGAGCAGTTCTTC. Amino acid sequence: CASSLRTGGGSSYNEQFF. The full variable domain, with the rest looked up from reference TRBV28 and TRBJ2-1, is DVKVTQSSRYLVKRTGEKVFLECVQDMDHENMFWYRQDPGLGLRLIYFSYDVKMKEKGDIPEGYSVSREKKERFSLILESASTNQTSMYLCASSLRTGGGSSYNEQFFGPGTRLTVL.

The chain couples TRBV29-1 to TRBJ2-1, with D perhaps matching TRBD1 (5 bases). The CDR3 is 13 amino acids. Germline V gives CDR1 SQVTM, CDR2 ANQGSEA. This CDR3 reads CSHKSDTHSEQFF. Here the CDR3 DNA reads TGCAGTCATAAATCGGACACTCATAGTGAGCAGTTCTTC.

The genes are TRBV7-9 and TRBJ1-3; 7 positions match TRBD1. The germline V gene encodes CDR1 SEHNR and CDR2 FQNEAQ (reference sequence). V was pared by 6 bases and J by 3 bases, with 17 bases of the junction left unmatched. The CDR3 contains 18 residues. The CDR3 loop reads CASRQRQGLETRGNTIYF. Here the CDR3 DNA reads TGTGCCAGCAGACAACGACAGGGATTAGAGACGCGTGGAAACACCATATATTTT.

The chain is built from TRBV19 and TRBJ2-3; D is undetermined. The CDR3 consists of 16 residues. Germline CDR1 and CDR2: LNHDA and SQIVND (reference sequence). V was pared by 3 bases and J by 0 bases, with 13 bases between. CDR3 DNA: TGTGCCAGTAGTATCCTGCAGAACCCTAGCACAGATACGCAGTATTTT. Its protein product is CASSILQNPSTDTQYF.

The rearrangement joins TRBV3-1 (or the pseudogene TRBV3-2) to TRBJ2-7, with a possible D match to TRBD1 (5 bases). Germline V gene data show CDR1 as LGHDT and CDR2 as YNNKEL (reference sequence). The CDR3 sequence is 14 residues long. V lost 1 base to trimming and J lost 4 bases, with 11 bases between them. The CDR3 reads CASSQAPQGYEQYF. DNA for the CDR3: TGTGCCAGCAGCCAAGCTCCCCAGGGTTACGAGCAGTACTTC.

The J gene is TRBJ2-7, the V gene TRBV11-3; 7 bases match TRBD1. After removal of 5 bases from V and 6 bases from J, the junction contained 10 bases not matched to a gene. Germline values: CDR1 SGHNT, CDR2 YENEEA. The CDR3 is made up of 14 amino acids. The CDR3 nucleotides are TGTGCCAGCAGCCCCCACAGGGGATCGGGCGAGCAGTACTTC. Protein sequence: CASSPHRGSGEQYF.

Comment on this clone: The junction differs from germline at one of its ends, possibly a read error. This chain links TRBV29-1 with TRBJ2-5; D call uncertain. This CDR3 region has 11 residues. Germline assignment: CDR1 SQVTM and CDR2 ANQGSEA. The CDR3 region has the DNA TGCAGCACGCGCGAATCCAAGAGAATGGACTTC. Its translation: CSTRESKRMDF.

The CDR3 here is CASSVLASSTDTQYF. CDR3 sequence (DNA): TGTGCCAGCAGCGTCCTGGCCTCCAGCACAGATACGCAGTATTTT. This chain links TRBV5-5 with TRBJ2-3; D not resolved. Germline CDR1 and CDR2: SGHKS and YYEKEE (reference sequence). The V end was cut by 4 bases, the J end by 0 bases, with 12 bases between. The CDR3 is 15 residues long.

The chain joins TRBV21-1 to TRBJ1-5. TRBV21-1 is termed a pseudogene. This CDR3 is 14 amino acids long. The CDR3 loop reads CASSKESRLEPQHF. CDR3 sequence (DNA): TGTGCCAGCAGCAAAGAGAGTCGGTTGGAGCCCCAGCATTTT.

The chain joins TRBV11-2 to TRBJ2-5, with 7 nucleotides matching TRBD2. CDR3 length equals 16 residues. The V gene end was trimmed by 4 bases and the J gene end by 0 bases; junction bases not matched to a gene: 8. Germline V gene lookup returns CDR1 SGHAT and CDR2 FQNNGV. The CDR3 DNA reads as TGTGCCAGCAGCTCCCCCCTCCGGGGGGACCAAGAGACCCAGTACTTC. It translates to CASSSPLRGDQETQYF.